This T cell receptor (beta chain) originates from a study of T cell repertoires and leukemia-associated antigens. About the study: Effective reads per sample ranged from about 3 to 5.0 million. Study results and caveats: No direct test of specificity or function was done for expanded clones.

TCRdb re-called the 5' RACE reads with MiXCR, one entry per CDR3 protein. This sample has 10,000 to 15,000 distinct CDR3 sequences; under 50% occur once, and the top ten carry about 35%. As for this clonotype: Its matching antigen is unknown.

The trim removed 4 bases at V and 4 bases at J, leaving 3 bases unmatched. The CDR3 runs 15 residues. Germline V CDR1 and CDR2: SGHTA, FQGNSA. Without fetal bovine serum, CD3+ T cells were rested overnight. The sequence was obtained from a female donor in good health. The chain has TRBV7-2 and TRBJ2-1; TRBD2 matches at 11 bases. Sequencing was performed on CD3+ T cells sorted from blood and cultured. The CDR3 loop reads CASSSRTSGYNEQFF. The DNA of the CDR3 is TGTGCCAGCAGCTCTCGGACTAGCGGGTACAATGAGCAGTTCTTC. Full variable domain (rest looked up from reference TRBV7-2 and TRBJ2-1): GAGVSQSPSNKVTEKGKDVELRCDPISGHTALYWYRQSLGQGLEFLIYFQGNSAPDKSGLPSDRFSAERTGGSVSTLTIQRTQQEDSAVYLCASSSRTSGYNEQFFGPGTRLTVL.